This is a list of T cell receptor beta chains from one sample in a study of blood T cell repertoires in COVID-19. Method: immunoSEQ multiplex PCR; TCRdb's copy keeps in-frame clones and lacks some. The table lists roughly 160,000 clones, over 70% of them singletons. Material: PBMCs or T cells enriched from blood (not recorded which). The receptors here all came from a woman aged 55-69 years who had recovered from COVID-19. Each CDR3 is given with its conserved first and last residue. D genes are given only for firm matches. The size of a clone is reported for some rows only, either as once, few or many, or as a class for expanded clones.

CDR3 DNA: TGTGCCAGCAGCTTAGCACTAGCAGGCACGCAGTATTTT; CDR3 protein: CASSLALAGTQYF; J gene: TRBJ2-3; V gene: TRBV11-3; clone size: .; D gene: .
CDR3 DNA: TGTGCCAGCAGCGTAGCGGGACAGGGCTACGAGCAGTACTTC; CDR3 protein: CASSVAGQGYEQYF; J gene: TRBJ2-7; V gene: TRBV7-9; clone size: .; D gene: .
CDR3 DNA: TGTGCCAGCAGTCCCCGGGACTTGTGGGGCACCGGGGAGCTGTTTTTT; CDR3 protein: CASSPRDLWGTGELFF; J gene: TRBJ2-2; V gene: TRBV6-2/TRBV6-3; clone size: once; D gene: .
CDR3 DNA: TGTGCCAGCAGCGTAGGAGGGATGGAGACCCAGTACTTC; CDR3 protein: CASSVGGMETQYF; J gene: TRBJ2-5; V gene: TRBV9; clone size: .; D gene: .
CDR3 DNA: TGTGCTAGTGGTTTGGTAATAGGGGCAACTAATGAAAAACTGTTTTTT; CDR3 protein: CASGLVIGATNEKLFF; J gene: TRBJ1-4; V gene: TRBV12-5; clone size: .; D gene: .
CDR3 DNA: TGTGCCAGCTCACCATGGGAGGGATCGGTTACCAAAAACATTCAGTACTTC; CDR3 protein: CASSPWEGSVTKNIQYF; J gene: TRBJ2-4; V gene: TRBV18; clone size: few; D gene: TRBD2
CDR3 DNA: TGTGCCAGCTCACAAATGACAGGGGCCGTGACCGGGGAGCTGTTTTTT; CDR3 protein: CASSQMTGAVTGELFF; J gene: TRBJ2-2; V gene: TRBV18; clone size: few; D gene: TRBD1
CDR3 DNA: TGTGCCAGCAGCTTCACAGGGGGCCCTAATGAAAAACTGTTTTTT; CDR3 protein: CASSFTGGPNEKLFF; J gene: TRBJ1-4; V gene: TRBV11-2; clone size: .; D gene: TRBD1
CDR3 DNA: TGTGCCAGCAGTTACACTGACAGGGAGAGCACAGATACGCAGTATTTT; CDR3 protein: CASSYTDRESTDTQYF; J gene: TRBJ2-3; V gene: TRBV6-2/TRBV6-3; clone size: once; D gene: TRBD1
CDR3 DNA: TGTGCCAGCAGTCCAGGACTCTCTGGGGCCAACGTCCTGACTTTC; CDR3 protein: CASSPGLSGANVLTF; J gene: TRBJ2-6; V gene: TRBV28; clone size: .; D gene: .
CDR3 DNA: TGCGCCAGCAGCCGAGGACTGCGACAAGAAGCTACGGTCGGCTCTGGGGCCAACGTCCTGACTTTC; CDR3 protein: CASSRGLRQEATVGSGANVLTF; J gene: TRBJ2-6; V gene: TRBV5-1; clone size: .; D gene: .
CDR3 DNA: TGTGCCAGCAAAGCGACAGCGAACACCGGGGAGCTGTTTTTT; CDR3 protein: CASKATANTGELFF; J gene: TRBJ2-2; V gene: TRBV7-3; clone size: few; D gene: .
CDR3 DNA: TGTGCCAGCAGCCAGCCCGAGAGCGAGCAGTACTTC; CDR3 protein: CASSQPESEQYF; J gene: TRBJ2-7; V gene: TRBV3-1/TRBV3-2; clone size: .; D gene: .
CDR3 DNA: TGTGCCAGTAAGGACCTAAGCGGGGGCTCCTACAATGAGCAGTTCTTC; CDR3 protein: CASKDLSGGSYNEQFF; J gene: TRBJ2-1; V gene: TRBV19; clone size: .; D gene: TRBD2
CDR3 DNA: TGCGCCAGCAGCCTCGGGACAGGGGGCACTGAAGCTTTCTTT; CDR3 protein: CASSLGTGGTEAFF; J gene: TRBJ1-1; V gene: TRBV4-1; clone size: once; D gene: TRBD1
CDR3 DNA: TGCGCCAGCCGTAACAGCTTAAACAATGAGCAGTTCTTC; CDR3 protein: CASRNSLNNEQFF; J gene: TRBJ2-1; V gene: TRBV5-1; clone size: .; D gene: .